This TCR beta chain derives from a study of cytomegalovirus exposure and HLA in healthy donors. The PCR had 60 Vbeta and 13 Jbeta primers. In the authors' workflow: Roughly 83 million unique TCR beta chains, 10 million to 13 million of them shared, were counted by a later analysis. Assay used: immunoSEQ multiplex PCR; TCRdb lists only in-frame clones, some missing. D and trimming were read from the DNA, whereas the V and J calls and clone size are those reported in that table. With about 200,000 clones in the sample, the ten largest clones hold less than 0.9%. Germline-derived CDR1 and CDR2 are SGHRS and YFSETQ. Trimming stripped 4 bases from V and 3 bases from J, with 10 bases between. The CDR3 runs 13 residues.

The chain uses TRBV5-1 and TRBJ1-1; D remains unclear. The sequenced sample consisted of PBMCs. The receptor was derived from a boy aged 5-17 years in good health and CMV-seronegative. The CDR3 region is CASSLEQYTEAFF. Written as DNA, the CDR3 is TGCGCCAGCAGCCTAGAACAATACACTGAAGCTTTCTTT.